Sequencing of this T cell receptor (beta chain) was carried out in a study of T cell responses to AZD1222 COVID-19 vaccine (dated by TCRdb to about 2021). In terms of the full investigation: Because spike-specific TCR depth and breadth did not differ between the two schedules, AZD1222 recipients who got a second dose at roughly 4 weeks were pooled with those who got a second dose at roughly 12 weeks. A total of approximately 240 trial participants underwent TCR sequencing, of whom 200 to 220 had received two doses of AZD1222 and roughly 26 had received two doses of the MenACWY control vaccine. Trial participants were enrolled into age subgroups of 18-55, 56-69 and 70-plus years, which contained about 150, 27 and 61 TCR-sequenced participants, respectively. The full study reports these points: Participants were mostly white British, with more females than males. The authors suggested clonal diversity may have been underestimated. A significant rise in spike-specific TCR breadth and depth was observed after two AZD1222 doses relative to day 0 and relative to MenACWY recipients. Conclusions about previously exposed vaccinees are limited because only five to seven AZD1222 recipients were SARS-CoV-2 seropositive at baseline. No day 14 peak-response samples were available, so repertoires were characterized only after the peak T cell response. CD4 TCRs associated with the vaccine covered the entire spike protein, and the dominant responses were in regions 160-218 and 743-854. Nearly half of unique spike-specific TCRs reportedly recognized epitopes outside regions mutated in the B.1.351 and B.1.1.7 variants. In the small 56-69-year group, the increase in depth fell short of significance, most likely because of low power.

Remarks on this clone: Its binding antigen is unknown. Base-call qualities are not available, and no considerably larger clone is one nucleotide away.

The CDR3 regions of human TCRbeta chains were analyzed by immunosequencing. In the source study's methods: Repertoire TCRs were matched against a reference library of SARS-CoV-2-specific TCRs generated with the MIRA antigen-specificity platform. Breadth meant the fraction of unique TCRs that were SARS-CoV-2-associated, whereas depth meant the fraction of total T cells that were SARS-CoV-2-associated. Each spike-specific TCR was assigned to its reactive spike region and to a CD4 or CD8 class using the MIRA data. Log10-transformed breadth and depth values were compared by one-way ANOVA with Sidak's multiple comparisons tests. In its TCRdb copy, this immuneACCESS table keeps in-frame sequences only and misses some clones. Where compared with another copy, unresolved V genes explain less than half of these, and the others have no known cause. From that table come the V and J calls and clone size; the DNA was used to work out D and trimming. Here the sample has some 170,000 clones; approximately 94% occur a single time. The ten top clones hold about 2.5% of the sample.

From its cysteine to its phenylalanine, the CDR3 spans 15 amino acids. The kept DNA is CDR3 alone, 45 bases in frame from the first base. Reading the germline V gene (reference sequence) gives CDR1 SEHNR and CDR2 FQNEAQ. V is pruned by 5 bases and J by 0 bases, leaving 6 bases of the junction without a gene match. The label giving this sample's time point can be read as: baseline before first vaccination. Samples from vaccinated people were obtained from the UK trials COV001 and COV002, which included a single-blind randomized controlled phase 2/3 trial of AZD1222 (ChAdOx1 nCoV-19) in healthy adults. For TCRbeta chain sequencing, PBMC samples from trial participants were taken at day 0 and at day 28 after the second dose.

The input for sequencing was peripheral blood, taken on day 0 of AZD1222 vaccination. The chain is encoded by TRBV7-9 joined to TRBJ2-7, with TRBD1 matching 8 junction bases. This sequence originates from an adult in good health. The CDR3 here reads CASSQWGQVSYEQYF. In nucleotide form, the sequence is TGTGCCAGCAGCCAATGGGGACAGGTCTCCTACGAGCAGTACTTC.